A selection of T cell receptor beta chains follows, all from one sample in a study of T cell changes during pregnancy in multiple sclerosis. Only in-frame clones appear in the TCRdb table, and some are missing; sequencing was by immunoSEQ multiplex PCR. This table has about 79,000 clones, approximately 92% appearing once. This sample comprised peripheral blood, obtained in the second trimester of pregnancy. The receptor set was obtained from a female donor in good health, enrolled as a control in a pregnancy study. Both conserved end residues are part of each CDR3. Fields, in order: J gene, V gene, D gene, clone size, CDR3 protein, CDR3 DNA. A D gene is named only where the DNA matches it firmly. Some rows mark clone size as missing; the rest say once, few, many or name a class of expanded clone.

j_call: TRBJ2-2; v_call: TRBV11-3; d_call: NA; clone_size: NA; cdr3_aa: CASSLLQGITGELFF; cdr3_nt: TGTGCCAGCAGCTTACTCCAGGGCATCACCGGGGAGCTGTTTTTT
j_call: TRBJ1-3; v_call: TRBV9; d_call: NA; clone_size: NA; cdr3_aa: CASSVGDQGLFSGNTIYF; cdr3_nt: TGTGCCAGCAGCGTAGGGGACCAGGGGCTTTTCTCTGGAAACACCATATATTTT
j_call: TRBJ2-5; v_call: TRBV11-3; d_call: TRBD2; clone_size: NA; cdr3_aa: CASTSGGLAGFGKETQYF; cdr3_nt: TGTGCCAGCACCTCGGGGGGTCTAGCGGGGTTCGGAAAAGAGACCCAGTACTTC
j_call: TRBJ1-4; v_call: TRBV4-3; d_call: TRBD1; clone_size: NA; cdr3_aa: CASSQELPTTGDGEKLFF; cdr3_nt: TGCGCCAGCAGCCAAGAACTACCTACGACAGGGGATGGGGAAAAACTGTTTTTT
j_call: TRBJ1-5; v_call: TRBV21-1; d_call: NA; clone_size: NA; cdr3_aa: CASSKCSQSHQPQHF; cdr3_nt: TGTGCCAGCAGCAAATGTTCGCAGTCCCATCAGCCCCAGCATTTT
j_call: TRBJ1-5; v_call: TRBV7-2; d_call: NA; clone_size: NA; cdr3_aa: CASSLAPRNQPQHF; cdr3_nt: TGTGCCAGCAGCTTAGCGCCTAGGAATCAGCCCCAGCATTTT
j_call: TRBJ1-1; v_call: TRBV2; d_call: NA; clone_size: once; cdr3_aa: CASSEVYNTEAFF; cdr3_nt: TGTGCCAGCAGTGAAGTATATAACACTGAAGCTTTCTTT
j_call: TRBJ1-6; v_call: TRBV14; d_call: NA; clone_size: NA; cdr3_aa: CASSQLDKTDSPLHF; cdr3_nt: TGTGCCAGCAGCCAGCTCGACAAGACCGATTCACCCCTCCACTTT
j_call: TRBJ2-5; v_call: TRBV7-3; d_call: NA; clone_size: once; cdr3_aa: CASSLRTGLAGETQYF; cdr3_nt: TGTGCCAGCAGCTTAAGGACAGGACTAGCTGGAGAGACCCAGTACTTC
j_call: TRBJ2-3; v_call: TRBV19; d_call: TRBD1; clone_size: NA; cdr3_aa: CASSIYEGAGDTQYF; cdr3_nt: TGTGCCAGTAGTATATATGAGGGGGCCGGAGATACGCAGTATTTT
j_call: TRBJ2-3; v_call: TRBV5-6; d_call: NA; clone_size: NA; cdr3_aa: CASSLASGYQDTQYF; cdr3_nt: TGTGCCAGCAGCTTGGCATCGGGATACCAAGATACGCAGTATTTT
j_call: TRBJ2-1; v_call: TRBV13; d_call: NA; clone_size: NA; cdr3_aa: CASSLQGNEQFF; cdr3_nt: TGTGCCAGCAGCTTACAGGGTAATGAGCAGTTCTTC
j_call: TRBJ1-2; v_call: TRBV27; d_call: NA; clone_size: NA; cdr3_aa: CASSFGQAYGYTF; cdr3_nt: TGTGCCAGCAGTTTTGGCCAGGCCTATGGCTACACCTTC
j_call: TRBJ2-5; v_call: TRBV29-1; d_call: TRBD2; clone_size: NA; cdr3_aa: CSVEDPMASGEQETQYF; cdr3_nt: TGCAGCGTTGAAGATCCTATGGCTAGCGGGGAGCAAGAGACCCAGTACTTC
j_call: TRBJ1-1; v_call: TRBV15; d_call: NA; clone_size: NA; cdr3_aa: CATSRGWGLLTEAFF; cdr3_nt: TGTGCCACCAGCAGGGGCTGGGGGCTATTGACTGAAGCTTTCTTT
j_call: TRBJ2-7; v_call: TRBV11-1; d_call: TRBD1; clone_size: once; cdr3_aa: CASSPGQGGSYEQYF; cdr3_nt: TGTGCCAGCAGCCCGGGACAGGGGGGATCCTACGAGCAGTACTTC
j_call: TRBJ2-5; v_call: TRBV7-2; d_call: NA; clone_size: NA; cdr3_aa: CASSKSGVQETQYF; cdr3_nt: TGTGCCAGCAGCAAGTCAGGGGTGCAAGAGACCCAGTACTTC
j_call: TRBJ2-2; v_call: TRBV5-5; d_call: TRBD1; clone_size: NA; cdr3_aa: CASSLDPGTGDTGELFF; cdr3_nt: TGTGCCAGCAGCTTGGATCCCGGGACAGGGGACACCGGGGAGCTGTTTTTT
j_call: TRBJ1-5; v_call: TRBV16; d_call: NA; clone_size: few; cdr3_aa: CASSQSAGPNQPQHF; cdr3_nt: TGTGCCAGCAGCCAATCAGCAGGTCCAAATCAGCCCCAGCATTTT
j_call: TRBJ1-1; v_call: TRBV27; d_call: TRBD1; clone_size: NA; cdr3_aa: CASSSILGTGGPTEAFF; cdr3_nt: TGTGCCAGCAGTTCGATACTCGGGACAGGGGGCCCCACTGAAGCTTTCTTT
j_call: TRBJ1-4; v_call: TRBV5-1; d_call: NA; clone_size: NA; cdr3_aa: CASSGGTLANEKLFF; cdr3_nt: TGCGCCAGCAGCGGAGGGACGCTGGCTAATGAAAAACTGTTTTTT
j_call: TRBJ2-2; v_call: TRBV4-1; d_call: TRBD2; clone_size: once; cdr3_aa: CASSQASGTSGGPNTGELFF; cdr3_nt: TGCGCCAGCAGCCAAGCGTCCGGGACTAGCGGGGGCCCGAACACCGGGGAGCTGTTTTTT
j_call: TRBJ1-1; v_call: TRBV5-1; d_call: NA; clone_size: NA; cdr3_aa: CASKQREARNTEAFF; cdr3_nt: TGCGCCAGCAAACAACGGGAAGCAAGGAACACTGAAGCTTTCTTT
j_call: TRBJ1-1; v_call: TRBV7-9; d_call: NA; clone_size: NA; cdr3_aa: CASSLGAGNTEAFF; cdr3_nt: TGTGCCAGCAGCCTCGGAGCGGGAAACACTGAAGCTTTCTTT
j_call: TRBJ1-1; v_call: TRBV5-1; d_call: NA; clone_size: NA; cdr3_aa: CASSKQGLNTEAFF; cdr3_nt: TGCGCCAGCAGCAAACAGGGTTTGAACACTGAAGCTTTCTTT
j_call: TRBJ2-3; v_call: TRBV9; d_call: TRBD1; clone_size: NA; cdr3_aa: CASSFRQGVSTDTQYF; cdr3_nt: TGTGCCAGCAGCTTCAGACAGGGGGTTAGCACAGATACGCAGTATTTT
j_call: TRBJ2-3; v_call: TRBV9; d_call: TRBD2; clone_size: NA; cdr3_aa: CASSVTSGNTDTQYF; cdr3_nt: TGTGCCAGCAGCGTTACTAGCGGTAACACAGATACGCAGTATTTT
j_call: TRBJ2-1; v_call: TRBV29-1; d_call: TRBD1; clone_size: NA; cdr3_aa: CSVEGVWVQGDYNEQFF; cdr3_nt: TGCAGCGTTGAGGGGGTCTGGGTACAGGGGGACTACAATGAGCAGTTCTTC
j_call: TRBJ1-6; v_call: TRBV6-1; d_call: NA; clone_size: NA; cdr3_aa: CASSEADRDSPLHF; cdr3_nt: TGTGCCAGCAGTGAAGCAGACAGAGATTCACCCCTCCACTTT
j_call: TRBJ2-3; v_call: TRBV5-1; d_call: NA; clone_size: NA; cdr3_aa: CASSLGQATDTQYF; cdr3_nt: TGCGCCAGCAGCTTGGGACAGGCCACAGATACGCAGTATTTT
j_call: TRBJ2-3; v_call: TRBV5-1; d_call: NA; clone_size: NA; cdr3_aa: CASSVPGSTDTQYF; cdr3_nt: TGCGCCAGCAGCGTACCCGGGAGCACAGATACGCAGTATTTT
j_call: TRBJ1-5; v_call: TRBV6-5; d_call: TRBD1; clone_size: NA; cdr3_aa: CASSYGQGGNQPQHF; cdr3_nt: TGTGCCAGCAGTTACGGGCAGGGGGGCAATCAGCCCCAGCATTTT
j_call: TRBJ2-7; v_call: TRBV7-2; d_call: NA; clone_size: NA; cdr3_aa: CASSTRGGQYEQYF; cdr3_nt: TGTGCCAGCAGCACGAGGGGGGGCCAATACGAGCAGTACTTC
j_call: TRBJ1-2; v_call: TRBV27; d_call: NA; clone_size: NA; cdr3_aa: CASSLGRGLYGYTF; cdr3_nt: TGTGCCAGCAGTTTAGGCAGGGGCCTCTATGGCTACACCTTC
j_call: TRBJ2-1; v_call: TRBV7-9; d_call: NA; clone_size: NA; cdr3_aa: CASSARQRPYNEQFF; cdr3_nt: TGTGCCAGCAGCGCACGACAGAGACCCTACAATGAGCAGTTCTTC
j_call: TRBJ2-3; v_call: TRBV7-8; d_call: TRBD2; clone_size: NA; cdr3_aa: CASSSGTSPLTDTQYF; cdr3_nt: TGTGCCAGCAGCTCAGGGACTAGTCCTCTCACAGATACGCAGTATTTT
j_call: TRBJ1-4; v_call: TRBV9; d_call: TRBD1; clone_size: NA; cdr3_aa: CASSVGQGAEKLFF; cdr3_nt: TGTGCCAGCAGCGTAGGGCAGGGGGCTGAAAAACTGTTTTTT
j_call: TRBJ2-7; v_call: TRBV30; d_call: NA; clone_size: once; cdr3_aa: CAWSVPRSSYEQYF; cdr3_nt: TGTGCCTGGAGTGTACCCCGGAGCTCCTACGAGCAGTACTTC
j_call: TRBJ2-7; v_call: TRBV5-1; d_call: NA; clone_size: NA; cdr3_aa: CASSLEDSSYEQYF; cdr3_nt: TGCGCCAGCAGCTTGGAAGACAGCTCCTACGAGCAGTACTTC
j_call: TRBJ1-1; v_call: TRBV27; d_call: NA; clone_size: NA; cdr3_aa: CASSHGGAEAFF; cdr3_nt: TGTGCCAGCAGTCACGGGGGGGCTGAAGCTTTCTTT
j_call: TRBJ2-7; v_call: TRBV7-9; d_call: TRBD2; clone_size: NA; cdr3_aa: CASSLASAGDSYEQYF; cdr3_nt: TGTGCCAGCAGCCTCGCAAGTGCGGGGGACTCCTACGAGCAGTACTTC
j_call: TRBJ1-2; v_call: TRBV6-6; d_call: NA; clone_size: NA; cdr3_aa: CASTPDSTHGYTF; cdr3_nt: TGTGCCAGCACTCCCGACAGTACGCATGGCTACACCTTC
j_call: TRBJ1-4; v_call: TRBV7-9; d_call: TRBD1; clone_size: NA; cdr3_aa: CASSTDRGDEKLFF; cdr3_nt: TGTGCCAGCAGCACCGACAGGGGCGATGAAAAACTGTTTTTT
j_call: TRBJ2-7; v_call: TRBV19; d_call: TRBD1; clone_size: NA; cdr3_aa: CASSTTDRAFYEQYF; cdr3_nt: TGTGCCAGTAGCACCACGGACAGGGCCTTCTACGAGCAGTACTTC
j_call: TRBJ2-1; v_call: TRBV27; d_call: NA; clone_size: NA; cdr3_aa: CASSFGALHRGEQFF; cdr3_nt: TGTGCCAGCAGTTTCGGAGCCCTCCACCGTGGTGAGCAGTTCTTC
j_call: TRBJ2-5; v_call: TRBV29-1; d_call: NA; clone_size: NA; cdr3_aa: CSVDGLREPQETQYF; cdr3_nt: TGCAGCGTTGATGGCCTGAGGGAACCCCAAGAGACCCAGTACTTC
j_call: TRBJ1-3; v_call: TRBV18; d_call: TRBD1; clone_size: NA; cdr3_aa: CASSRGTGSSGNTIYF; cdr3_nt: TGTGCCAGCTCACGAGGGACAGGGAGCTCTGGAAACACCATATATTTT
j_call: TRBJ2-3; v_call: TRBV5-6; d_call: NA; clone_size: NA; cdr3_aa: CASSWGDSGPNTDTQYF; cdr3_nt: TGTGCCAGCAGCTGGGGGGATTCGGGGCCTAACACAGATACGCAGTATTTT
j_call: TRBJ1-1; v_call: TRBV19; d_call: NA; clone_size: NA; cdr3_aa: CASSEVPGGLMNTEAFF; cdr3_nt: TGTGCCAGTAGCGAAGTTCCGGGGGGCCTGATGAACACTGAAGCTTTCTTT
j_call: TRBJ2-1; v_call: TRBV5-4; d_call: TRBD2; clone_size: NA; cdr3_aa: CASSSTRTSGVDEQFF; cdr3_nt: TGTGCCAGCAGCTCCACCCGGACTAGCGGGGTCGATGAGCAGTTCTTC
j_call: TRBJ1-5; v_call: TRBV19; d_call: TRBD1; clone_size: NA; cdr3_aa: CASSQGQGYSNQPQHF; cdr3_nt: TGTGCCAGTAGTCAAGGACAGGGGTATAGCAATCAGCCCCAGCATTTT
j_call: TRBJ1-1; v_call: TRBV6-1; d_call: NA; clone_size: NA; cdr3_aa: CASSLRRNTEAFF; cdr3_nt: TGTGCCAGCAGTCTCCGGAGGAACACTGAAGCTTTCTTT
j_call: TRBJ2-7; v_call: TRBV5-1; d_call: NA; clone_size: NA; cdr3_aa: CASSLPEAYEQYF; cdr3_nt: TGCGCCAGCAGCTTGCCAGAAGCCTACGAGCAGTACTTC
j_call: TRBJ2-1; v_call: TRBV5-1; d_call: NA; clone_size: NA; cdr3_aa: CASSPPRGSSYNEQFF; cdr3_nt: TGCGCCAGCAGCCCGCCGCGGGGCAGCTCCTACAATGAGCAGTTCTTC
j_call: TRBJ1-4; v_call: TRBV4-2; d_call: TRBD1; clone_size: NA; cdr3_aa: CASSQKTGGLALSEKLFF; cdr3_nt: TGTGCCAGCAGCCAGAAGACAGGGGGCCTCGCCCTATCGGAAAAACTGTTTTTT
j_call: TRBJ2-7; v_call: TRBV11-2; d_call: NA; clone_size: NA; cdr3_aa: CASSLERGLEQYF; cdr3_nt: TGTGCCAGCAGCTTAGAAAGGGGACTCGAGCAGTACTTC
j_call: TRBJ2-3; v_call: TRBV4-2; d_call: TRBD2; clone_size: once; cdr3_aa: CASSPRLAGGYNTDTQYF; cdr3_nt: TGTGCCAGCAGCCCCCGACTAGCGGGGGGGTATAACACAGATACGCAGTATTTT